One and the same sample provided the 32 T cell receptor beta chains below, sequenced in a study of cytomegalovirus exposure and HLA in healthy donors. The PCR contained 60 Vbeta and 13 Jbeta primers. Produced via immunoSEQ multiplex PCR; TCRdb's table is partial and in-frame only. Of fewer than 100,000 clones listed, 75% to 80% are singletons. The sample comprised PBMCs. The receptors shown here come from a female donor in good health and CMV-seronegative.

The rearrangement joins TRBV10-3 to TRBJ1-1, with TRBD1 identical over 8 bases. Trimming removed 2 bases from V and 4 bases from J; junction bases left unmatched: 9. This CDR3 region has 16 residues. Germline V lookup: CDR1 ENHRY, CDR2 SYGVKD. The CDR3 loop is CAISEGGAGGPTEAFF. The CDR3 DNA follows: TGTGCCATCAGTGAGGGGGGGGCAGGGGGCCCCACTGAAGCTTTCTTT.

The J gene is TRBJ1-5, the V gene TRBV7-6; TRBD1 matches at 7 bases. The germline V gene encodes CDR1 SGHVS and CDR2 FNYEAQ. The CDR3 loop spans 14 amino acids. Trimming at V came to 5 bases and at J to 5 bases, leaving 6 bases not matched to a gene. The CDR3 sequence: CASSLNRGHQPQHF. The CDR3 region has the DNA TGTGCCAGCAGCCTCAACAGGGGACATCAGCCCCAGCATTTT.

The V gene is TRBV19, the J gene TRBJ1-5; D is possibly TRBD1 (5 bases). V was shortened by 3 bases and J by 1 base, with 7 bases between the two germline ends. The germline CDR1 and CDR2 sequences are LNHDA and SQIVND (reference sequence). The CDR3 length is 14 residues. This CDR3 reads CASSIRQSNQPQHF. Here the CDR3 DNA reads TGTGCCAGTAGTATCCGACAGAGCAATCAGCCCCAGCATTTT. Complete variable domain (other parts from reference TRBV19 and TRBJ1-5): DGGITQSPKYLFRKEGQNVTLSCEQNLNHDAMYWYRQDPGQGLRLIYYSQIVNDFQKGDIAEGYSVSREKKESFPLTVTSAQKNPTAFYLCASSIRQSNQPQHFGDGTRLSIL.

The CDR3 here is CASTVGVGNTIYF. CDR3 DNA: TGTGCCAGCACCGTAGGGGTCGGAAACACCATATATTTT. This chain links TRBV28 with TRBJ1-3; the D gene is possibly TRBD1 (5 bases). V gave up 7 bases and J gave up 4 bases, with 11 bases separating them. The germline V gene encodes CDR1 MDHEN and CDR2 SYDVKM. The CDR3 contains 13 residues.

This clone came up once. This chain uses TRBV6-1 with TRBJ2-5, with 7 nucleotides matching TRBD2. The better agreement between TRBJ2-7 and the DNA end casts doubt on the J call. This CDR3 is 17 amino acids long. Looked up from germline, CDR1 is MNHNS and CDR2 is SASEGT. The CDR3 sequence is CASSEGPGRGLSYEQYF. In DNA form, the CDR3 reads TGTGCCAGCAGTGAAGGACCAGGGCGGGGGTTATCCTACGAGCAGTACTTC.

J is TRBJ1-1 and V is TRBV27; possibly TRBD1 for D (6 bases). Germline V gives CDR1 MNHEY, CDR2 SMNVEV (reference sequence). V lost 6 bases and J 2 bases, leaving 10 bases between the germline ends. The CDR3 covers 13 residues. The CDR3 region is CASRPRGNTEAFF. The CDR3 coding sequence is TGTGCCAGCAGACCCAGGGGAAACACTGAAGCTTTCTTT.

Here the CDR3 DNA reads TGTGCCAGCAGCTTAATGGGAGGGGGGGGATCTTACTACGAGCAGTACTTC. Its protein is CASSLMGGGGSYYEQYF. This chain joins TRBV7-2 and TRBJ2-7; D may be TRBD2 (7 bases). Germline V gene sequence: CDR1 SGHTA, CDR2 FQGNSA. This CDR3 is 17 amino acids long. Trimming cost V 2 bases and J 3 bases, with 20 bases left between them.

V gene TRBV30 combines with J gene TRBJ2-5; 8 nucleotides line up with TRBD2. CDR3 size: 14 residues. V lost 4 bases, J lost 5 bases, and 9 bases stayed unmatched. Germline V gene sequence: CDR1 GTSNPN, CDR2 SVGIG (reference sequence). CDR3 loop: CAWTSGGAWETQYF. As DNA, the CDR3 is TGTGCCTGGACGTCGGGGGGGGCTTGGGAGACCCAGTACTTC.

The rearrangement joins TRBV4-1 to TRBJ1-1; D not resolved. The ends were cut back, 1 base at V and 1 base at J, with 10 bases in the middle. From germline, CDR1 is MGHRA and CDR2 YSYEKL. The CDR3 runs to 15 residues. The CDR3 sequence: CASSQAYAQNTEAFF. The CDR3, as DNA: TGCGCCAGCAGCCAAGCCTATGCGCAGAACACTGAAGCTTTCTTT.

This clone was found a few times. CDR3 nucleotide sequence: TGTGCCAGCAGCCAAGTCGGTTTCGGGGCGGGGCATGCTTACGAGCAGTACTTC. Translation gives CASSQVGFGAGHAYEQYF. This chain connects TRBV14 to TRBJ2-7, with a tentative D call TRBD2 (6 bases). V gave up 1 base and J gave up 4 bases, with 23 bases separating them. Germline V gives CDR1 SGHDN, CDR2 FVKESK. The CDR3 has 18 residues.

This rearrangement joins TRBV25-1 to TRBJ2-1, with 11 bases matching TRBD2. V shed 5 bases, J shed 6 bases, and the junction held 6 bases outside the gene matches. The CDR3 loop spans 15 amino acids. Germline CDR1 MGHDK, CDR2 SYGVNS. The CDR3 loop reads CASSLLAGATNEQFF. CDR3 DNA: TGTGCCAGCAGTTTACTAGCGGGAGCCACCAATGAGCAGTTCTTC.

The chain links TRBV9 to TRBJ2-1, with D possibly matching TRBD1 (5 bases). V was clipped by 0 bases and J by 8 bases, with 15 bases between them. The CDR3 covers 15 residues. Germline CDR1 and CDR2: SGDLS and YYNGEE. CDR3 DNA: TGTGCCAGCAGCGTAGGTATAAGGGGAACCTATGAGCAGTTCTTC. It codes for CASSVGIRGTYEQFF.

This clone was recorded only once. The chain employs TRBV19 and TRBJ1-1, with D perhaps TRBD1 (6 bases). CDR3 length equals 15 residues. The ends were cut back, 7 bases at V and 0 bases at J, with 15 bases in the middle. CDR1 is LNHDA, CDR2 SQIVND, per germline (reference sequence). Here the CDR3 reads CASKMGTTMNTEAFF. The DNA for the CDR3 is TGTGCCAGTAAGATGGGGACAACTATGAACACTGAAGCTTTCTTT.

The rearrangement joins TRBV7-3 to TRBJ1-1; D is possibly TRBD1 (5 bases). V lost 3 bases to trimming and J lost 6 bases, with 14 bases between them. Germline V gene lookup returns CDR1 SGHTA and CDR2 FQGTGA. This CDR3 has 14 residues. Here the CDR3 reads CASSFGGGVAEAFF. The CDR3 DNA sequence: TGTGCCAGCAGCTTTGGTGGGGGGGTCGCTGAAGCTTTCTTT.

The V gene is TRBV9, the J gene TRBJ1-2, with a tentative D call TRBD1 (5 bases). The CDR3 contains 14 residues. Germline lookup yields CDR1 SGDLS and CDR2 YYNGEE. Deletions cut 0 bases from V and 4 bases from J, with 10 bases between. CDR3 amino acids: CASSVGEGLYGYTF. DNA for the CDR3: TGTGCCAGCAGCGTAGGGGAGGGACTCTATGGCTACACCTTC.

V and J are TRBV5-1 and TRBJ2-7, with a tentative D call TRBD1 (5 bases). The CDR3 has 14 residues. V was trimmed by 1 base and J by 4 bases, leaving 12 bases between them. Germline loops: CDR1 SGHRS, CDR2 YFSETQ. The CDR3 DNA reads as TGCGCCAGCAGCTTGAGGGGTACCCCTTACGAGCAGTACTTC. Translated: CASSLRGTPYEQYF.

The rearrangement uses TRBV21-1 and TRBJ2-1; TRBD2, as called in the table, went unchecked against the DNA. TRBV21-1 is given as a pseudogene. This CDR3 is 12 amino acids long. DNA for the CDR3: TGTGCCAGCAGCAGGAGGATGTATGAGCAGTTCTTC. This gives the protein CASSRRMYEQFF.

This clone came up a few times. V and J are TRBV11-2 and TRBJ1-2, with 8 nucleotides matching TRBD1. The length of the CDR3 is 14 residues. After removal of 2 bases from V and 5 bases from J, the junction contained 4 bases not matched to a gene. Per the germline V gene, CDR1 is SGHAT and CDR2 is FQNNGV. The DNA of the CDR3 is TGTGCCAGCAGCTTAACAGGGGGTGGGTATGGCTACACCTTC. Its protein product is CASSLTGGGYGYTF. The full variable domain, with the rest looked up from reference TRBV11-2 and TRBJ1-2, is EAGVAQSPRYKIIEKRQSVAFWCNPISGHATLYWYQQILGQGPKLLIQFQNNGVVDDSQLPKDRFSAERLKGVDSTLKIQPAKLEDSAVYLCASSLTGGGYGYTFGSGTRLTVV.

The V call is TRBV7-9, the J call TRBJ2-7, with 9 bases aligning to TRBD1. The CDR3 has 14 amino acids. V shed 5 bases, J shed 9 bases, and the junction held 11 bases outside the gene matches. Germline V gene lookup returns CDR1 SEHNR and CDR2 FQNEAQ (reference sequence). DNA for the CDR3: TGTGCCAGCAGCGCACCGACAGGGGGAGTCGGGCAGTACTTC. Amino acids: CASSAPTGGVGQYF. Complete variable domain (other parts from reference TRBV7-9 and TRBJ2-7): DTGVSQNPRHKITKRGQNVTFRCDPISEHNRLYWYRQTLGQGPEFLTYFQNEAQLEKSRLLSDRFSAERPKGSFSTLEIQRTEQGDSAMYLCASSAPTGGVGQYFGPGTRLTVT.

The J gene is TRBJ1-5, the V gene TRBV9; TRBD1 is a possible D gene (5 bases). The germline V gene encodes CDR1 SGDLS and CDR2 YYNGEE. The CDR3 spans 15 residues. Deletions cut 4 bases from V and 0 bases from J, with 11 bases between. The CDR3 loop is CASSRTPYSNQPQHF. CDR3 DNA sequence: TGTGCCAGCAGCCGGACACCCTATAGCAATCAGCCCCAGCATTTT.

The CDR3 is CASSLGTSLSDEQFF. CDR3 sequence (DNA): TGCGCCAGCAGCTTAGGGACTAGCCTAAGCGATGAGCAGTTCTTC. This chain connects TRBV5-1 to TRBJ2-1; 9 bases map to TRBD2. CDR3 length: 15 residues. J lost 8 bases, V lost 2 bases, and 8 bases had no gene match. CDR1 and CDR2 (germline): SGHRS, YFSETQ.

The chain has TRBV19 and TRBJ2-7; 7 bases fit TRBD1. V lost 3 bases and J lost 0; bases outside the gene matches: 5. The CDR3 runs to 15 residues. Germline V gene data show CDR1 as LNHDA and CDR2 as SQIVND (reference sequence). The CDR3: CASSITGESSYEQYF. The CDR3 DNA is TGTGCCAGTAGTATCACAGGGGAGAGCTCCTACGAGCAGTACTTC.

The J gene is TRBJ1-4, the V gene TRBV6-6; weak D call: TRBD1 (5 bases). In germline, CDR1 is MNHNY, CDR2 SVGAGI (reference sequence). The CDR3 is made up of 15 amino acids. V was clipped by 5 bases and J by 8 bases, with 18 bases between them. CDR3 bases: TGTGCCAGCAGTCAGGCGGGCAGGGAGGAAGAAAAACTGTTTTTT. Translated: CASSQAGREEEKLFF.

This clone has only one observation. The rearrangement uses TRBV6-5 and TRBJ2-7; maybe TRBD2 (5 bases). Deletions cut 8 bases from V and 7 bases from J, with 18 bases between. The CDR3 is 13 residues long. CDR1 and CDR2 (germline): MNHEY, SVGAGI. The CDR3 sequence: CASGSGTLWEQYF. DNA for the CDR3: TGTGCCAGCGGATCGGGAACTCTGTGGGAGCAGTACTTC.

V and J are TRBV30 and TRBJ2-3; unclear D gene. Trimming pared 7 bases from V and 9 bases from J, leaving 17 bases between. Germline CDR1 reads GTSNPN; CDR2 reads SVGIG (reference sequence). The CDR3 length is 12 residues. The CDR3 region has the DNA TGTGCCTCCACCCTTCCGAGAGAAACGCAGTATTTT. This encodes CASTLPRETQYF.

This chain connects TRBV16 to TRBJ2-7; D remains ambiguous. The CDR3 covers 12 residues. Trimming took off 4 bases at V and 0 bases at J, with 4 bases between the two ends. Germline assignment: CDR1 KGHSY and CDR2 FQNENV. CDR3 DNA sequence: TGTGCCAGCAGCCTACTCTCCTACGAGCAGTACTTC. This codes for CASSLLSYEQYF.

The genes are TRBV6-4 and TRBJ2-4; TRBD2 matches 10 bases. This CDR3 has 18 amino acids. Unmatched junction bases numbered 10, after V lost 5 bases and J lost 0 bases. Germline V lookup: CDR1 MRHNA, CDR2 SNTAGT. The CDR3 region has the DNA TGTGCCAGCAGTTACGGGACTAGCGATTTTCTAGCCAAAAACATTCAGTACTTC. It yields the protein CASSYGTSDFLAKNIQYF.

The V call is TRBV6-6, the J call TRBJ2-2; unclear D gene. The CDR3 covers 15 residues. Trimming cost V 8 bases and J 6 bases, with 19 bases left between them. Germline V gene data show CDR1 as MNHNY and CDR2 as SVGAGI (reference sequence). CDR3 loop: CASVDGGFGSGELFF. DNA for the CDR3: TGTGCCAGCGTAGACGGCGGTTTTGGTTCCGGGGAGCTGTTTTTT.

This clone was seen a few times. The CDR3 DNA sequence: TGTGCCATCATGGCGGACAAGAACACTGAAGCTTTCTTT. It encodes CAIMADKNTEAFF. The V call is TRBV10-3, the J call TRBJ1-1, with D possibly being TRBD1 (5 bases). The V end was cut by 7 bases, the J end by 1 base, with 10 bases between. The CDR3 runs 13 residues. Germline V gives CDR1 ENHRY, CDR2 SYGVKD.

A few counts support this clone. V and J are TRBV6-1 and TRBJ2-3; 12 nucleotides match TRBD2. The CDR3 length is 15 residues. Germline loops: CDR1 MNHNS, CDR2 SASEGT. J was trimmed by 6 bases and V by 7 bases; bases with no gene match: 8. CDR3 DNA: TGTGCCAGCAACCAACTAGCGGGGGGCGCGGATACGCAGTATTTT. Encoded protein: CASNQLAGGADTQYF.

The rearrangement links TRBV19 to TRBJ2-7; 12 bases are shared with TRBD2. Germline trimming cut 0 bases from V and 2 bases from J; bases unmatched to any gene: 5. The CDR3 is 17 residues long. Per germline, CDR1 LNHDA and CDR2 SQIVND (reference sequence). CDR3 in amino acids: CASSIERTSGAAYEQYF. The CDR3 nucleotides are TGTGCCAGTAGTATAGAACGGACTAGCGGGGCAGCCTACGAGCAGTACTTC.

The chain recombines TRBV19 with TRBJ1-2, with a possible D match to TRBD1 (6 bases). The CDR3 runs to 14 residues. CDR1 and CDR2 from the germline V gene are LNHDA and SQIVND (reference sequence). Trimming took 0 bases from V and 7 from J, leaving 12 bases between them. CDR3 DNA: TGTGCCAGTAGTATAGAAGCTGTGGGGGCTGGCTACACCTTC. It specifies CASSIEAVGAGYTF.